This TCR beta chain is drawn from a study of T cells after yellow fever vaccination. Study-level background: Low-cell-number fractions underwent preparation using SMART-Seq v4 Ultra Low Input.

Making TCR cDNA involved 5'RACE template switching, which added UMIs and a universal primer site. TCRdb passed the 5' RACE reads through MiXCR, listing each CDR3 protein once. The sample yields around 600,000 distinct CDR3 sequences, over 9% seen once. Overall study findings and caveats: Bulk-population clonotypes that are abundant could appear as contaminants in FACS-sorted repertoires. Post-booster repertoires again held most primary-vaccination clones (roughly 95% CD4, just under 90% CD8).

This CDR3 has 14 amino acids. Trimming shortened V by 3 bases and J by 4 bases, and 15 bases separated the two germline ends. Germline CDR1 is DFQATT and CDR2 is SNEGSKA (reference sequence). Concerning this clonotype: Its antigen is unknown.

The rearrangement uses TRBV20-1 and TRBJ1-2; D unclear. This material consisted of PBMCs, taken on the day of the yellow fever booster vaccination. This TCR derives from a man aged 25-45 years who received the YFV17D yellow fever vaccine. CDR3 loop: CSARAWEKIYGYTF. In DNA form, the CDR3 reads TGCAGTGCTAGGGCCTGGGAGAAAATCTATGGCTACACCTTC.